These 13 T cell receptor beta chains were sequenced from one sample in a study of blood T cells in healthy people across ages. A second roughly 6 to 11 cycle PCR used barcoded and J-beta primers. TCRdb re-analysed the 5' RACE reads in MiXCR, keeping a single row per CDR3 protein. This table has 850,000 to 1,300,000 distinct CDR3 sequences, over 35% appearing once. Sequenced input: blood. All receptors derive from a woman between 55 and 75 years old in good health.

This clonotype was detected once. The gene calls are TRBV27 and TRBJ1-6; D uncertain. Trimming took 6 bases from V and 7 from J, leaving 13 bases between them. The CDR3 consists of 14 residues. From germline, CDR1 is MNHEY and CDR2 SMNVEV (reference sequence). CDR3 coding DNA: TGTGCCAGCAGCATAGACCAGAGGAATTCACCCCTCCACTTT. This gives the protein CASSIDQRNSPLHF.

Notes on this clonotype: One end of the junction fails to match germline, which may point to a read error. J is TRBJ2-3 and V is TRBV11-2; TRBD2 aligns across 9 bases. Germline V gives CDR1 SGHAT, CDR2 FQNNGV. This CDR3 has 15 amino acids. The CDR3 DNA is TGTGCCAGCAGCGCCGCTAGCGGGAACACAGATACGCTGTATTTT. Amino acids: CASSAASGNTDTLYF.

In DNA, the CDR3 is TGTGCCAGCAGCTTATTCCCTAGCGGACCTTCCCGCGAGCAGTACTTC. It translates to CASSLFPSGPSREQYF. The rearrangement uses TRBV11-2 and TRBJ2-7; 7 nucleotides match TRBD2. The CDR3 runs to 16 residues. Losses at the gene ends were 2 bases for V and 6 bases for J; bases not matched to a gene: 13. Germline V gene data show CDR1 as SGHAT and CDR2 as FQNNGV.

V is TRBV9 and J is TRBJ2-7, with D perhaps TRBD1 or TRBD2 (5 bases each). Trimming pared 0 bases from V and 2 bases from J, leaving 12 bases between. This CDR3 spans 15 amino acids. CDR1 SGDLS and CDR2 YYNGEE come from the germline V gene. CDR3 region: CASSVARELTYEQYF. The CDR3, as DNA: TGTGCCAGCAGCGTAGCCAGGGAGTTAACCTACGAGCAGTACTTC.

The CDR3 spells CASSSSGREGDTQYF. The CDR3 nucleotides read TGTGCCAGCAGCTCGAGCGGGAGGGAGGGAGATACGCAGTATTTT. The chain links TRBV7-8 to TRBJ2-3; 10 bases line up with TRBD2. The CDR3 spans 15 residues. Germline lookup yields CDR1 SGHVS and CDR2 FQNEAQ. The V and J ends lost 4 bases and 5 bases, in that order; junction bases with no gene match: 6. Full variable domain (remainder filled in from reference TRBV7-8 and TRBJ2-3): GAGVSQSPRYKVAKRGQDVALRCDPISGHVSLFWYQQALGQGPEFLTYFQNEAQLDKSGLPSDRFFAERPEGSVSTLKIQRTQQEDSAVYLCASSSSGREGDTQYFGPGTRLTVL.

V is TRBV6-5 and J is TRBJ2-1, with a possible D match to TRBD2 (6 bases). Germline V lookup: CDR1 MNHEY, CDR2 SVGAGI. Trimming removed 4 bases at V and 6 bases at J, with 13 bases between. The CDR3 is 14 residues long. This chain's CDR3 is CASSSVGLGNEQFF. CDR3 bases: TGTGCCAGCAGTTCAGTGGGACTCGGCAATGAGCAGTTCTTC.

This clonotype showed up just a few times. This chain joins TRBV6-5 and TRBJ2-3; possibly TRBD2 for D (6 bases). The CDR3 extends over 16 amino acids. Germline-derived CDR1 and CDR2 are MNHEY and SVGAGI. Trimming removed 0 bases from V and 6 bases from J, with 16 bases in between. The CDR3 DNA is TGTGCCAGCAGTTACTCAGGCTCGGGAGTTGTCGATACGCAGTATTTT. Its translation is CASSYSGSGVVDTQYF.

The CDR3 DNA is TGCAGTGCTAGAACTAGCGGGAGATTGGGTGATCAGCAGTTCTTC. This translates into CSARTSGRLGDQQFF. This rearrangement joins TRBV20-1 to TRBJ2-1; 11 nucleotides align to TRBD2. The germline CDR1 and CDR2 sequences are DFQATT and SNEGSKA (reference sequence). The CDR3 is made up of 15 amino acids. The junction had 11 bases not matched to a gene; V was cut back by 2 bases and J by 11 bases.

CDR3 protein: CASGVAGSSYEQYF. The CDR3 DNA reads TGTGCCAGCGGTGTAGCGGGAAGCTCCTACGAGCAGTACTTC. The chain is built from TRBV3-1 and TRBJ2-7; TRBD2 aligns across 8 bases. The CDR3 runs 14 residues. The germline V gene has CDR1 LGHDT and CDR2 YNNKEL (reference sequence). The V and J ends lost 8 bases and 0 bases, in that order; junction bases with no gene match: 6.

This clonotype has only a few counts. The chain recombines TRBV7-3 with TRBJ2-3; D perhaps matches TRBD2 (6 bases). This CDR3 spans 16 amino acids. Germline V lookup: CDR1 SGHTA, CDR2 FQGTGA. Trimming cost V 0 bases and J 3 bases, with 13 bases left between them. Here the CDR3 reads CASSLTTGLLTDTQYF. The CDR3 nucleotides read TGTGCCAGCAGCTTAACAACGGGACTCCTGACAGATACGCAGTATTTT.

The J gene is TRBJ1-5, the V gene TRBV6-2 or TRBV6-3; 7 positions match TRBD1. The CDR3 spans 15 residues. Per germline, CDR1 MNHEY and CDR2 SVGEGT. Trimming cost V 5 bases and J 0 bases; bases outside gene matches: 4. CDR3 protein: CASSLGQLSNQPQHF. DNA of the CDR3: TGTGCCAGCAGTCTGGGACAGCTTAGCAATCAGCCCCAGCATTTT.

The gene calls are TRBV6-5 and TRBJ2-5; 8 bases are shared with TRBD1. The DNA end is a closer match to TRBJ2-7, so the J assignment may be wrong. Germline V CDR1 and CDR2: MNHEY, SVGAGI. This CDR3 contains 14 residues. The CDR3 here is CASRPRTGWDEQYF. The CDR3 DNA is TGTGCCAGCAGGCCCCGGACAGGGTGGGACGAGCAGTACTTC.

This clonotype was recorded a few times. The gene calls are TRBV10-3 and TRBJ1-2, with unresolved D. Germline CDR1 reads ENHRY; CDR2 reads SYGVKD. The CDR3 is 13 residues long. With 7 bases removed from V and 1 base from J, the gap between germline ends came to 10 bases. The CDR3 DNA reads as TGTGCCATCAACCCCCAGCTTAACTATGGCTACACCTTC. Its protein product is CAINPQLNYGYTF.